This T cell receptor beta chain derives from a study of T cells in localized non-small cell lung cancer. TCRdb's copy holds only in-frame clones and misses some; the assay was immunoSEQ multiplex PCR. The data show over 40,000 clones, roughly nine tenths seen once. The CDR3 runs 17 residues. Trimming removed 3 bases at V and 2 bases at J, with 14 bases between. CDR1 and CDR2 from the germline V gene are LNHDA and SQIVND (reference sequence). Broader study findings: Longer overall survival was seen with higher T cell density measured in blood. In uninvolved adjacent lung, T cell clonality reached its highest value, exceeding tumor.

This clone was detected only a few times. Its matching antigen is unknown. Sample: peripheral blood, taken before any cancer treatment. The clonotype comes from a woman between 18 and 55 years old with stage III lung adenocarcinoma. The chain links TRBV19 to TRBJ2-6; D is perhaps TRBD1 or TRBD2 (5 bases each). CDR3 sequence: CASSMRNQGPGANVLTF. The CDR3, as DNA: TGTGCCAGTAGTATGAGGAACCAGGGACCTGGGGCCAACGTCCTGACTTTC.